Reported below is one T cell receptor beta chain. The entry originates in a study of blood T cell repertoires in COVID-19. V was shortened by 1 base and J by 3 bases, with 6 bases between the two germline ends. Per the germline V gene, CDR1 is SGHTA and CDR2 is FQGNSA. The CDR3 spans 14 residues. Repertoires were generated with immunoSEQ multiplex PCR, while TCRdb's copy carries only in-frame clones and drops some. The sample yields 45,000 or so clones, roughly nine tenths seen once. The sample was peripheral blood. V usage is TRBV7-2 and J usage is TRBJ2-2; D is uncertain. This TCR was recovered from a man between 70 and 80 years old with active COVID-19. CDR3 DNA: TGTGCCAGCAGCTTAGGAGGTGACACCGGGGAGCTGTTTTTT. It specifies CASSLGGDTGELFF.